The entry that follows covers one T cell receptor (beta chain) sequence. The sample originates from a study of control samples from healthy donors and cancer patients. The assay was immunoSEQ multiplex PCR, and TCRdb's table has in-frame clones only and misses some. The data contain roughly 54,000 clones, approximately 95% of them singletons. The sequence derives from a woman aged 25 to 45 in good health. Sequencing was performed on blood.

The CDR3 coding sequence is TGTGCCAGCAGCTTAGGGGACAGACCTTACGAGCAGTACTTC. Translating gives CASSLGDRPYEQYF. This chain links TRBV7-8 with TRBJ2-7, with 7 bases lining up with TRBD1. The CDR3 is 14 amino acids. J gave up 4 bases and V 1 base, and 4 bases lay outside the gene matches. The germline V gene encodes CDR1 SGHVS and CDR2 FQNEAQ.